This T cell receptor (beta chain) was recovered during a study of response to subunit inactivated influenza vaccine. General observations from the study: With each seasonal influenza vaccination, the authors suggested, few new T cells are recruited.

In the case of this clonotype: Antigen specificity is unknown.

Per the germline V gene, CDR1 is MNHEY and CDR2 is SVGAGI. This CDR3 is built from 15 residues. V trimming: 2 bases; J trimming: 2 bases; junction bases outside the gene matches: 2. TCRdb fed the RT-PCR reads into MiXCR, producing one record per CDR3 protein. The sample holds about 500,000 distinct CDR3 sequences, approximately 7.7% seen once. The clonotype comes from a man aged 45-69 years who received an inactivated influenza vaccine. Material: PBMCs from blood, obtained around 25 months after vaccination. The V call is TRBV6-5, the J call TRBJ2-3, with 9 bases matching TRBD1. The CDR3 sequence: CASSYRTGDTDTQYF. As DNA, the CDR3 is TGTGCCAGCAGTTACCGGACAGGGGACACAGATACGCAGTATTTT.